The sequence of this T cell receptor (beta chain) was determined in a study of CD8+ T cells in alopecia areata. Investigators isolated RNA and reverse transcribed it into cDNA to act as the sequencing template. Assay: immunoSEQ multiplex PCR; the TCRdb copy retains only in-frame clones and omits some. Of roughly 200,000 clones listed, approximately 40% are singletons. Stated treatment: oral pan-JAK inhibitor, 5-10 mg twice daily. Lesional scalp punch biopsies and peripheral blood came from alopecia areata patients. Details on this clone: Its antigen is undetermined.

Overall study findings and caveats: Tofacitinib significantly decreased scalp clonality and expanded CD8+ clones among top 100. Compared with mice, patients displayed less clear TCR sharing, possibly for HLA-related reasons. In scalp samples, resident alphabeta T cells of normal skin are also sequenced.

The germline CDR1 and CDR2 sequences are SGHRS and YFSETQ. CDR3 size: 13 residues. V gave up 4 bases and J gave up 3 bases, with 11 bases separating them. The specimen was CD4+ T cells sorted from blood, collected at roughly week 36, from a patient treated with tofacitinib. This sequence joins TRBV5-1 and TRBJ2-7, with D perhaps TRBD1 or TRBD2 (5 bases each). The receptor comes from a human donor with alopecia areata. CDR3 bases: TGCGCCAGCAGCCGGGACGGAAACTACGAGCAGTACTTC. Translated, it gives CASSRDGNYEQYF.